This record covers a single T cell receptor beta chain. Its antigen is not known. A second PCR of 7 to 11 cycles used a sample-barcoded 5' primer and a J-beta primer mix. The template-switch adaptor, which had 12 random nucleotides, put a tag on each cDNA molecule. From each sample, at least 2.5 million paired-end reads containing CDR3 were obtained. Using its own MiXCR run on the 5' RACE reads, TCRdb lists one record per CDR3 protein. This table holds 700,000 or so distinct CDR3 sequences, 22% found once. Germline assignment: CDR1 SGHDN and CDR2 FVKESK. The CDR3 covers 14 residues. Trimming removed 2 bases at V and 5 bases at J, with 12 bases between. Healthy individuals of Caucasian origin from Russia, aged roughly 6 to 95, served as donors. The sample originates from a study of blood T cells in healthy people across ages. General study findings and limits: A roughly linear age-dependent decrease characterized TCR beta diversity per million T cells.

The sequence was collected from a man between 65 and 80 years old in good health. V usage is TRBV14 and J usage is TRBJ2-5; the D gene could be TRBD1 or TRBD2 (5 bases each). Sequencing used blood. The CDR3 nucleotides read TGTGCCAGCAGCCAAAGTCGAGGGGCGGAGACCCAGTACTTC. As protein: CASSQSRGAETQYF.